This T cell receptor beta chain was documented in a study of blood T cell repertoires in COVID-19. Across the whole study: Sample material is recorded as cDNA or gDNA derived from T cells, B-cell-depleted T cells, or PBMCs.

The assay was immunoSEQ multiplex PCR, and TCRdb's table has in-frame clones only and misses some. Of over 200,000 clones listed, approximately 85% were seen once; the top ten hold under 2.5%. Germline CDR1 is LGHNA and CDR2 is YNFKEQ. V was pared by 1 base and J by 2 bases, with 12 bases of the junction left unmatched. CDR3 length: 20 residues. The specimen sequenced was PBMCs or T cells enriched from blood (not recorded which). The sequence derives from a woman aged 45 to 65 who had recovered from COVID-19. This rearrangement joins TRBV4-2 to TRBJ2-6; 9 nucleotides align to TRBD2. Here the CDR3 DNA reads TGTGCCAGCAGCCAAGTTATGGCTAGCGGGATAACAGCTGGGGCCAACGTCCTGACTTTC. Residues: CASSQVMASGITAGANVLTF.